The rows below give T cell receptor beta chains drawn from one sample of a study of T cell responses to AZD1222 COVID-19 vaccine. Data came from immunoSEQ multiplex PCR; TCRdb stores just in-frame clones and leaves some out. The top ten clones hold roughly 3.6% of a sample with 90,000 to 150,000 clones, approximately 88% of them seen once. This specimen was peripheral blood, taken on day 0 of AZD1222 vaccination. These receptors were obtained from an adult in good health. The CDR3 runs from the conserved cysteine through the conserved F or W. D genes are given only for firm matches. Expanded clones are given a class, and other clones once, few, many or no size at all.

clone_size j_call d_call v_call cdr3_aa cdr3_nt
NA TRBJ2-1 NA TRBV7-2 CASSPPPRHNEQFF TGTGCCAGCAGCCCACCCCCGCGGCACAATGAGCAGTTCTTC
NA TRBJ1-3 TRBD1 TRBV12-3/TRBV12-4 CASTRGRGNTIYF TGTGCCAGCACCAGGGGGAGGGGAAACACCATATATTTT
NA TRBJ1-5 NA TRBV18 CASSPPSAIGQPQHF TGTGCCAGCTCACCACCTTCGGCAATCGGGCAGCCCCAGCATTTT
NA TRBJ2-5 NA TRBV7-3 CASSDRAGGRGETQYF TGTGCCAGCAGCGACAGGGCCGGGGGCCGAGGAGAGACCCAGTACTTC
once TRBJ1-1 NA TRBV19 CASSIPGSKAFF TGTGCCAGTAGTATCCCCGGCAGTAAAGCTTTCTTT
NA TRBJ1-2 NA TRBV5-6 CASIWGGDYGYTF TGTGCCAGCATCTGGGGAGGGGACTATGGCTACACCTTC
NA TRBJ1-4 TRBD1 TRBV30 CAWSSKGASLEKLFF TGTGCCTGGAGTTCAAAGGGGGCAAGCCTCGAAAAACTGTTTTTT
once TRBJ1-2 TRBD1 TRBV3-1/TRBV3-2 CASRPGQGVGYGYTF TGTGCCAGCAGACCAGGACAGGGGGTGGGCTATGGCTACACCTTC
NA TRBJ1-1 NA TRBV2 CASSAGPTEAFF TGTGCCAGCAGTGCAGGGCCCACTGAAGCTTTCTTT
few TRBJ1-1 TRBD1 TRBV2 CASTPDRVDTEAFF TGTGCCAGCACCCCGGACAGGGTGGACACTGAAGCTTTCTTT
NA TRBJ2-1 TRBD2 TRBV7-2 CASSLSHRGGAAEQFF TGTGCCAGCAGCTTATCCCACCGCGGGGGGGCCGCAGAGCAGTTCTTC
NA TRBJ1-2 TRBD1 TRBV5-1 CASNPGQGEGYTF TGCGCCAGCAATCCGGGACAGGGAGAGGGCTACACCTTC
few TRBJ2-1 TRBD2 TRBV10-2 CASSAGTSGGAYNEQFF TGCGCCAGCAGCGCCGGGACTAGCGGGGGGGCCTACAATGAGCAGTTCTTC
NA TRBJ1-2 TRBD1 TRBV4-1 CASSQVVGGGYGYTF TGCGCCAGCAGCCAAGTAGTAGGGGGCGGCTATGGCTACACCTTC
NA TRBJ1-1 NA TRBV15 CATSKEGREAEAFF TGTGCCACCAGCAAGGAGGGCAGGGAAGCTGAAGCTTTCTTT
NA TRBJ2-7 NA TRBV3-1/TRBV3-2 CASSPGGGRGVQYF TGTGCCAGCAGCCCCGGGGGAGGGAGGGGGGTGCAGTACTTC
NA TRBJ1-2 NA TRBV7-9 CASSDTDRFPAFYGYTF TGTGCCAGCAGCGATACGGACAGATTCCCCGCTTTTTATGGCTACACCTTC
once TRBJ1-1 TRBD1 TRBV12-3/TRBV12-4 CASWTGSDTEAFF TGTGCCAGTTGGACAGGGTCGGACACTGAAGCTTTCTTT
NA TRBJ2-5 TRBD2 TRBV2 CASSVSGEPGETQYF TGTGCCAGCAGTGTTAGCGGGGAACCCGGAGAGACCCAGTACTTC
NA TRBJ2-7 NA TRBV11-3 CASSPREGAYEQYF TGTGCCAGCAGCCCCCGAGAGGGTGCCTACGAGCAGTACTTC
NA TRBJ2-5 TRBD2 TRBV20-1 CSASRSSGGGETQYF TGCAGTGCTAGTCGTTCGAGCGGGGGCGGGGAGACCCAGTACTTC
NA TRBJ2-3 NA TRBV7-9 CASSFNRDTDTQYF TGTGCCAGCAGCTTTAACCGGGACACAGATACGCAGTATTTT
NA TRBJ1-2 NA TRBV19 CASSGGHSTSYGYTF TGTGCCAGTAGTGGGGGACACAGCACGTCCTATGGCTACACCTTC
NA TRBJ1-1 NA TRBV5-5 CASSLERQGTEAFF TGTGCCAGCAGCTTGGAAAGGCAGGGGACTGAAGCTTTCTTT
NA TRBJ1-2 TRBD1 TRBV5-4 CASSLRGQGGYGYTF TGTGCCAGCAGTTTGAGGGGACAGGGAGGGTATGGCTACACCTTC
NA TRBJ2-5 TRBD1 TRBV18 CASSPNTFQAGGSETQYF TGTGCCAGCTCACCAAACACATTCCAGGCAGGGGGCTCGGAGACCCAGTACTTC
NA TRBJ1-5 NA TRBV15 CATSSNSGWGIQRRGNQPQHF TGTGCCACCAGCAGCAATTCTGGCTGGGGTATCCAAAGGAGGGGCAATCAGCCCCAGCATTTT
NA TRBJ2-1 TRBD1 TRBV14 CASSQGLPGQGLNEQFF TGTGCCAGCAGCCAAGGGCTCCCGGGACAGGGGCTGAATGAGCAGTTCTTC
NA TRBJ1-5 NA TRBV4-1 CASSQDRFVQPQHF TGCGCCAGCAGCCAAGACAGGTTCGTACAGCCCCAGCATTTT
NA TRBJ1-2 NA TRBV3-1/TRBV3-2 CASSHAAGYTF TGTGCCAGCAGCCACGCGGCAGGCTACACCTTC
NA TRBJ2-5 TRBD1 TRBV6-5 CASNRDRAETQYF TGTGCCAGTAACCGGGACAGGGCTGAGACCCAGTACTTC
NA TRBJ2-7 NA TRBV11-3 CASSLAAGGYEQYF TGTGCCAGCAGCTTAGCGGCAGGAGGCTACGAGCAGTACTTC
few TRBJ1-2 NA TRBV12-3/TRBV12-4 CASKPPESGYTF TGTGCCAGCAAACCTCCCGAATCCGGCTACACCTTC
once TRBJ1-1 TRBD1 TRBV4-3 CASSQDRQGGTEAFF TGCGCCAGCAGCCAAGATCGACAGGGAGGGACTGAAGCTTTCTTT
few TRBJ1-2 TRBD1 TRBV10-3 CAISSGQGANYGYTF TGTGCCATCAGTAGCGGACAGGGGGCAAACTATGGCTACACCTTC
once TRBJ1-5 NA TRBV4-3 CASRQRWFPPSNQPQHF TGCGCCAGCAGACAACGGTGGTTCCCCCCGAGCAATCAGCCCCAGCATTTT
NA TRBJ2-7 TRBD1 TRBV19 CASSMALTGTGNNEQYF TGTGCCAGTAGTATGGCTTTAACCGGGACAGGGAACAACGAGCAGTACTTC